This TCR beta chain was retrieved from a study of CD8 T cells in ankylosing spondylitis. The germline CDR1 and CDR2 sequences are SGHDT and YYEEEE. V dropped 0 bases and J dropped 3 bases, with 9 bases sitting between them. The CDR3 length is 14 residues. Overall study findings and caveats: Previously reported in reactive arthritis synovial fluid and blood were some of the motif variants.

A quantitative 5'-RACE method, one with molecular barcodes, was used to make TCR beta libraries. TCRdb re-derived calls from the 5' RACE reads in MiXCR, one entry per CDR3 protein. The table records 250,000 to 300,000 distinct CDR3 sequences, 20% of them present only once. In its sample, this clonotype was seen many times. Its antigen is not identified. The sequence derives from a male donor with ankylosing spondylitis or in good health (not recorded which). The specimen sequenced was blood, either unsorted or a sorted T cell fraction (not recorded which). The chain joins TRBV5-6 to TRBJ2-5, with D possibly TRBD2 on 6 matching bases. CDR3 in DNA: TGTGCCAGCAGCTTGGATGGCGGGGAAGAGACCCAGTACTTC. Translating gives CASSLDGGEETQYF.